Each of the 23 T cell receptor beta chains below was sequenced from the same sample in a study of shared clonotypes between healthy human individuals. Profiling relied on immunoSEQ multiplex PCR, and the TCRdb table lists in-frame clones only, not all of them. In the table there are around 2.3 million clones, nearly 97% of which are singletons. Input material: naive CD4+ T cells sorted from blood. Described subset: CD45RA+ positively selected. The receptors derive from a man younger than 30 in good health.

This chain uses TRBV2 with TRBJ1-2, with 7 bases identical to TRBD1. CDR1 and CDR2 from the germline V gene are SNHLY and FYNNEI. V was clipped by 10 bases and J by 4 bases; unmatched bases: 12. CDR3 length: 14 amino acids. CDR3 coding DNA: TGTGCCAAAGAGCCGACAGGGACTTTCTATGGCTACACCTTC. Translation gives CAKEPTGTFYGYTF.

The CDR3 DNA reads TGTGCCTGGAGTGGCCGGACAGGCCGCAATCAGCCCCAGCATTTT. Protein product: CAWSGRTGRNQPQHF. The chain combines TRBV30 with TRBJ1-5; 7 positions match TRBD1. This CDR3 has 15 amino acids. From germline, CDR1 is GTSNPN and CDR2 SVGIG (reference sequence). V shed 1 base, J shed 2 bases, and the junction held 5 bases outside the gene matches.

The chain joins TRBV25-1 to TRBJ2-1; D not certain. Trimming took 5 bases from V and 1 from J, leaving 15 bases between them. Germline V gene data show CDR1 as MGHDK and CDR2 as SYGVNS. This CDR3 contains 16 residues. DNA of the CDR3: TGTGCCAGCAGTTCTTACGAAGGCGGTTCCTACAATGAGCAGTTCTTC. This gives the protein CASSSYEGGSYNEQFF. The full variable domain, with the rest looked up from reference TRBV25-1 and TRBJ2-1, is EADIYQTPRYLVIGTGKKITLECSQTMGHDKMYWYQQDPGMELHLIHYSYGVNSTEKGDLSSESTVSRIRTEHFPLTLESARPSHTSQYLCASSSYEGGSYNEQFFGPGTRLTVL.

The chain recombines TRBV6-5 with TRBJ1-1, with 7 positions matching TRBD1. Germline V gene data show CDR1 as MNHEY and CDR2 as SVGAGI. J gave up 2 bases and V 6 bases, and 6 bases lay outside the gene matches. The CDR3 is 14 residues long. In DNA form, the CDR3 reads TGTGCCAGCAGGGGGACAGCCTTCAACACTGAAGCTTTCTTT. Translated, it gives CASRGTAFNTEAFF.

The chain is built from TRBV18 and TRBJ2-1; D not certain. Between the trimmed V and J ends, which lost 3 bases and 6 bases, there was a span of 18 bases. The CDR3 is 16 residues long. Germline assignment: CDR1 KGHSH and CDR2 LQKENI. The chain's CDR3 is CASSPQSGVAGNEQFF. The CDR3 DNA sequence: TGTGCCAGCTCACCTCAATCTGGGGTAGCAGGCAATGAGCAGTTCTTC.

The genes are TRBV5-1 and TRBJ2-3; D not certain. Germline CDR1 and CDR2: SGHRS and YFSETQ. Trimming left V 1 base short and J 2 bases short, with 5 bases between. The CDR3 runs to 13 residues. The DNA for the CDR3 is TGCGCCAGCAGCTTGAGGGTCACAGATACGCAGTATTTT. Its translation is CASSLRVTDTQYF. The full variable domain, in which reference TRBV5-1 and TRBJ2-3 provide the parts outside the CDR3, is KAGVTQTPRYLIKTRGQQVTLSCSPISGHRSVSWYQQTPGQGLQFLFEYFSETQRNKGNFPGRFSGRQFSNSRSEMNVSTLELGDSALYLCASSLRVTDTQYFGPGTRLTVL.

V gene TRBV11-2 combines with J gene TRBJ1-1; D is ambiguous. Germline lookup yields CDR1 SGHAT and CDR2 FQNNGV. There are 11 residues in the CDR3. Trimming cost V 7 bases and J 11 bases, with 14 bases left between them. The CDR3 DNA follows: TGTGCCAGCACCCCCGGGGATGAGGCTTTCTTT. This gives the protein CASTPGDEAFF.

The chain links TRBV30 to TRBJ1-3; 8 bases fit TRBD1. The CDR3 runs 15 residues. V lost 2 bases to trimming and J lost 1 base; unmatched junction nucleotides: 4. In germline, CDR1 is GTSNPN, CDR2 SVGIG (reference sequence). Here the CDR3 reads CAWSSGGLSGNTIYF. CDR3 nucleotides: TGTGCCTGGAGTTCAGGGGGCCTATCTGGAAACACCATATATTTT.

The chain uses TRBV28 and TRBJ1-5, with D maybe TRBD1 (5 bases). Germline CDR1 is MDHEN and CDR2 is SYDVKM. V was clipped by 3 bases and J by 3 bases, with 9 bases between them. The CDR3 consists of 14 residues. The CDR3 is CASSFGGTNQPQHF. The CDR3 DNA reads as TGTGCCAGCAGTTTCGGGGGTACCAATCAGCCCCAGCATTTT.

The genes are TRBV18 and TRBJ1-4; D gene uncertain. Germline V CDR1 and CDR2: KGHSH, LQKENI. The CDR3 covers 15 residues. Trimming removed 1 base at V and 6 bases at J, with 12 bases between. CDR3 in amino acids: CASSPRTQADEKLFF. The CDR3 coding sequence is TGTGCCAGCTCACCACGGACTCAGGCGGATGAAAAACTGTTTTTT.

This clone was picked up one time. The chain links TRBV9 to TRBJ1-1, with D uncertain. The V and J ends lost 0 bases and 0 bases respectively, with 9 bases between them. The length of the CDR3 is 15 residues. Germline V gene lookup returns CDR1 SGDLS and CDR2 YYNGEE. In DNA, the CDR3 is TGTGCCAGCAGCGTAGGTGGAGGGCTGAACACTGAAGCTTTCTTT. Protein: CASSVGGGLNTEAFF.

V and J are TRBV2 and TRBJ2-2; D perhaps matches TRBD1 (6 bases). In germline, CDR1 is SNHLY, CDR2 FYNNEI. Trimming removed 4 bases at V and 5 bases at J, with 11 bases between. The CDR3 covers 14 residues. The DNA for the CDR3 is TGTGCCAGCAGTGTAGGGACACAAACCGGGGAGCTGTTTTTT. Translating it yields CASSVGTQTGELFF.

V and J are TRBV6-5 and TRBJ1-6; 9 bases fit TRBD1. The CDR3 is 15 residues long. Germline loops: CDR1 MNHEY, CDR2 SVGAGI. The V and J ends lost 3 bases and 7 bases, in that order; junction bases with no gene match: 4. Here the CDR3 reads CASSYAGTGNSPLHF. DNA of the CDR3: TGTGCCAGCAGTTATGCCGGGACAGGGAATTCACCCCTCCACTTT.

The J gene is TRBJ2-5, the V gene TRBV6-5; D may be TRBD1 or TRBD2 (5 bases each). The DNA end is more similar to TRBJ2-7, so the J call may be wrong. The V gene's germline CDR1 is MNHEY and CDR2 SVGAGI. This CDR3 contains 14 residues. CDR3 coding DNA: TGTGCCAGCAGTCGGGGCGCCTCTTTCTACGAGCAGTACTTC. Amino acids: CASSRGASFYEQYF.

The rearrangement joins TRBV4-3 to TRBJ2-3; possibly TRBD1 for D (5 bases). The CDR3 totals 17 residues. CDR1 LGHNA and CDR2 YSLEER come from the germline V gene. Trimming shortened V by 0 bases and J by 5 bases, and 18 bases separated the two germline ends. CDR3 residues: CASSQEGLVISEDTQYF. The CDR3 nucleotides are TGCGCCAGCAGCCAAGAGGGGCTAGTTATCTCCGAAGATACGCAGTATTTT.

The gene calls are TRBV27 and TRBJ1-2; a possible D gene is TRBD1 (6 bases). Germline lookup yields CDR1 MNHEY and CDR2 SMNVEV (reference sequence). Trimming took 0 bases from V and 4 from J, leaving 15 bases between them. This CDR3 is built from 16 residues. The CDR3 is CASSLSFRGRGYGYTF. CDR3 in DNA: TGTGCCAGCAGTTTATCCTTCAGGGGACGCGGCTATGGCTACACCTTC.

CDR3: CASSYPTGTANTEAFF. In nucleotides, the CDR3 is TGTGCCAGCAGTTACCCGACCGGGACAGCGAACACTGAAGCTTTCTTT. This chain joins TRBV6-5 and TRBJ1-1; 7 bases align to TRBD1. V was clipped by 2 bases and J by 1 base; unmatched bases: 7. CDR1 is MNHEY, CDR2 SVGAGI, per germline. The CDR3 sequence is 16 residues long.

V is TRBV9 and J is TRBJ2-5; 8 positions match TRBD2. With V trimmed by 2 bases and J by 5 bases, 11 bases remained unmatched. The CDR3 sequence is 16 residues long. Germline CDR1 SGDLS, CDR2 YYNGEE. Here the CDR3 DNA reads TGTGCCAGCAGCGTGGTTCGGGAGGGCCCCCTGGAGACCCAGTACTTC. Its translation is CASSVVREGPLETQYF.

V and J are TRBV14 and TRBJ1-1, with 10 bases aligning to TRBD1. The CDR3 length is 15 residues. J was trimmed by 4 bases and V by 5 bases; bases with no gene match: 7. Germline V CDR1 and CDR2: SGHDN, FVKESK. The CDR3 reads CASSRQGARGTEAFF. CDR3 DNA sequence: TGTGCCAGCAGCAGACAGGGGGCGCGCGGCACTGAAGCTTTCTTT.

The chain is built from TRBV30 and TRBJ1-4; D ambiguous. The germline V gene has CDR1 GTSNPN and CDR2 SVGIG (reference sequence). CDR3 length: 15 residues. The V gene lost 1 base and the J gene lost 6 bases, with 15 bases spanning the gap. The CDR3 DNA is TGTGCCTGGAGTGACGGTTTAATTGGGGATGAAAAACTGTTTTTT. Translation gives CAWSDGLIGDEKLFF.

V usage is TRBV9 and J usage is TRBJ2-2; TRBD2 is a possible D gene (6 bases). The CDR3 totals 16 residues. Germline V gene sequence: CDR1 SGDLS, CDR2 YYNGEE. V lost 0 bases and J lost 7, with 16 bases in between. CDR3 in DNA: TGTGCCAGCAGCGTAGCTCGGGAGCCGCAAATCGGGGAGCTGTTTTTT. Protein product: CASSVAREPQIGELFF.

This clone was counted a single time. J is TRBJ2-1 and V is TRBV28; TRBD2 matches at 8 bases. The germline CDR1 and CDR2 sequences are MDHEN and SYDVKM. The CDR3 is 19 residues long. V lost 4 bases and J lost 5; bases outside the gene matches: 19. The CDR3: CASSSSSTGGPQTDNEQFF. The CDR3 bases are TGTGCCAGCAGTTCCTCGTCAACGGGGGGGCCCCAGACCGACAATGAGCAGTTCTTC. The full variable domain, rest sourced from reference TRBV28 and TRBJ2-1, is DVKVTQSSRYLVKRTGEKVFLECVQDMDHENMFWYRQDPGLGLRLIYFSYDVKMKEKGDIPEGYSVSREKKERFSLILESASTNQTSMYLCASSSSSTGGPQTDNEQFFGPGTRLTVL.

V is TRBV19 and J is TRBJ2-3, with TRBD2 as a possible D gene (6 bases). Germline values: CDR1 LNHDA, CDR2 SQIVND (reference sequence). The CDR3 sequence is 13 residues long. V shed 6 bases and J shed 4 bases, with 11 bases lying between them. This CDR3 is CASSRLEADTQYF. Written as DNA, the CDR3 is TGTGCCAGTAGCAGACTAGAGGCAGATACGCAGTATTTT.